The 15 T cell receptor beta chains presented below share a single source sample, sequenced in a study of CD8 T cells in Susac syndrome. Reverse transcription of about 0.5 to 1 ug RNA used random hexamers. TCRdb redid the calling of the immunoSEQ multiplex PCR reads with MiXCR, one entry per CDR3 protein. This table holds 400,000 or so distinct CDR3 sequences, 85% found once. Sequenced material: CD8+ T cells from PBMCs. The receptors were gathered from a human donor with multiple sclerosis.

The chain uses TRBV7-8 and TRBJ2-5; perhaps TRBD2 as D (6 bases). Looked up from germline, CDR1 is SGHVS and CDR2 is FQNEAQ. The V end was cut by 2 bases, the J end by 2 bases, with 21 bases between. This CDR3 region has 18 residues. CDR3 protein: CASSLRVGRPQEQETQYF. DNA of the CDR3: TGTGCCAGCAGCTTAAGAGTGGGGAGGCCTCAGGAACAAGAGACCCAGTACTTC.

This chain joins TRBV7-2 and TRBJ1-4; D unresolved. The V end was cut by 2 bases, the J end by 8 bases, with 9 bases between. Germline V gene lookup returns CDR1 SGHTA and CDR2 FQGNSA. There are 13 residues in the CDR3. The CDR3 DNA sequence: TGTGCCAGCAGCTTAATCGGCCGGGAAAAACTGTTTTTT. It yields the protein CASSLIGREKLFF.

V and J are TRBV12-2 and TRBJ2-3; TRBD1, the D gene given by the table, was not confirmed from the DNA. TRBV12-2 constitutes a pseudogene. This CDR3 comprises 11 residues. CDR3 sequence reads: CATGVDDTQYF. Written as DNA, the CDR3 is TGTGCAACCGGGGTCGATGATACGCAGTATTTT.

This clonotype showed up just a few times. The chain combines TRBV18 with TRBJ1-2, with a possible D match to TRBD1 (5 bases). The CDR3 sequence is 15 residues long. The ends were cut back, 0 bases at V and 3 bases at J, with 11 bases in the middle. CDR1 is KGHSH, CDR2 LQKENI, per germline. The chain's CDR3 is CASSPPATEDYGYTF. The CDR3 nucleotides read TGTGCCAGCTCACCACCGGCGACAGAAGACTATGGCTACACCTTC. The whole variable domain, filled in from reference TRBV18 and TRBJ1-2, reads NAGVMQNPRHLVRRRGQEARLRCSPMKGHSHVYWYRQLPEEGLKFMVYLQKENIIDESGMPKERFSAEFPKEGPSILRIQQVVRGDSAAYFCASSPPATEDYGYTFGSGTRLTVV.

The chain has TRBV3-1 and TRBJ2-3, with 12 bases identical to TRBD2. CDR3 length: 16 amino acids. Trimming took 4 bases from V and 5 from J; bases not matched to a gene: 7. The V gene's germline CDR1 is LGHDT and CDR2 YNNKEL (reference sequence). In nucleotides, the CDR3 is TGTGCCAGCAGCCCCGACCAGGGACTAGCGGGAGATACGCAGTATTTT. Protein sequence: CASSPDQGLAGDTQYF.

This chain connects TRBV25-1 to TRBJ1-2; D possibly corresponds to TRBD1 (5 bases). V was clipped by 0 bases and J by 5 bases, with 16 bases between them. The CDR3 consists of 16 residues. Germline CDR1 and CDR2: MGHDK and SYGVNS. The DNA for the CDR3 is TGTGCCAGCAGTGAATACTACCGGGACGGTAATTATGGCTACACCTTC. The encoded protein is CASSEYYRDGNYGYTF.

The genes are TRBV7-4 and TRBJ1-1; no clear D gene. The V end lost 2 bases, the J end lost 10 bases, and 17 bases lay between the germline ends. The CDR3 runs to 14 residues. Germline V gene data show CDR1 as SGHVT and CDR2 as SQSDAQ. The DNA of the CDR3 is TGTGCCAGCAGCTTAAGGACTCTGACAAGAGGAGCTTTCTTT. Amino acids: CASSLRTLTRGAFF. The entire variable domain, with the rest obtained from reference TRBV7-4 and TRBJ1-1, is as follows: GAGVSQSPRYKVAKRGRDVALRCDSISGHVTLYWYRQTLGQGSEVLTYSQSDAQRDKSGRPSGRFSAERPERSVSTLKIQRTEQGDSAVYLCASSLRTLTRGAFFGQGTRLTVV.

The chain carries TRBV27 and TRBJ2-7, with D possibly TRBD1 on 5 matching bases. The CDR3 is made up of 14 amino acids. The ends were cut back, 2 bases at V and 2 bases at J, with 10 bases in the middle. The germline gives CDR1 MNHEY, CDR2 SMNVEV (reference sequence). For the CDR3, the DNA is TGTGCCAGCAGTTTACCCGACAGTACCTACGAGCAGTACTTC. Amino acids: CASSLPDSTYEQYF.

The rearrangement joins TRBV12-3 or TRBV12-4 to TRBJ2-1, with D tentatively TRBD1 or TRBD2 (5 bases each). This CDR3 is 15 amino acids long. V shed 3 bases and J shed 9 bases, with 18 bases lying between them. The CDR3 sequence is CASSFPGTFQGEQFF. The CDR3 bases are TGTGCCAGCAGTTTCCCAGGGACCTTCCAGGGTGAGCAGTTCTTC.

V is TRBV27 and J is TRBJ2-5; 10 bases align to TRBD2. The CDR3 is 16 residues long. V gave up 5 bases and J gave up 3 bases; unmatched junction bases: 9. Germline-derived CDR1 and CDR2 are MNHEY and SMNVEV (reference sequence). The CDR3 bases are TGTGCCAGCAGTCCTGAAGCGGGAGGGAATGAAGAGACCCAGTACTTC. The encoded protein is CASSPEAGGNEETQYF.

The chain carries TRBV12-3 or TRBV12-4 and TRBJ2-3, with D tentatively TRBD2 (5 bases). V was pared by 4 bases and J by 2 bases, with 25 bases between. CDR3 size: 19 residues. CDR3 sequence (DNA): TGTGCCAGCAGTTCAGACCGGGTAGTGAGGGCCGGCCCCACAGATACGCAGTATTTT. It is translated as CASSSDRVVRAGPTDTQYF.

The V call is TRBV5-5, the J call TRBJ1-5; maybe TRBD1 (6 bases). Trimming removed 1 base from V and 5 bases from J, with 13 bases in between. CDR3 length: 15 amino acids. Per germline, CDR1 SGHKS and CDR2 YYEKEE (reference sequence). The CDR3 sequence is CASSLLWGLYQPQHF. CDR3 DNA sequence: TGTGCCAGCAGCTTGCTCTGGGGGCTGTATCAGCCCCAGCATTTT.

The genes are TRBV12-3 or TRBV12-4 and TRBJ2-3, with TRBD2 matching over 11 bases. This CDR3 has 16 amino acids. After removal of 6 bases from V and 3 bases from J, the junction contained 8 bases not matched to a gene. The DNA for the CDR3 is TGTGCCAGCAGCCCACTCAGGACTAGCGGGACAGATACGCAGTATTTT. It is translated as CASSPLRTSGTDTQYF.

CDR3 DNA sequence: TGTGCCAGCAGTTTAGAATGGAATTCACCCCTCCACTTT. This gives the protein CASSLEWNSPLHF. J is TRBJ1-6 and V is TRBV12-3 or TRBV12-4; D is ambiguous. The CDR3 loop spans 13 amino acids. V was pared by 1 base and J by 7 bases, with 5 bases between.

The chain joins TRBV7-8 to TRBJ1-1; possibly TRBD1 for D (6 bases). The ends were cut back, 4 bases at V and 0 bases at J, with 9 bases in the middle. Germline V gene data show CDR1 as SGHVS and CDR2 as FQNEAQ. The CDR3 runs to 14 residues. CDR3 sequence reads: CASSWGGLNTEAFF. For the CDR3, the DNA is TGTGCCAGCAGCTGGGGGGGCTTGAACACTGAAGCTTTCTTT.